Listed below are T cell receptor beta chains from one sample, sequenced in a study of OX40 agonist ivuxolimab in advanced cancers. TCRdb's copy holds only in-frame clones and misses some; the assay was immunoSEQ multiplex PCR. The sample has around 70,000 clones, 85% seen once. This specimen was CD4+ or CD8+ T cells sorted from blood, taken in a trial of the OX40 agonist ivuxolimab. The receptors here all came from an adult with an advanced solid tumor such as melanoma, head and neck, liver or kidney cancer. Both conserved end residues are part of each CDR3. The D gene is left open where the match is weak. The listing skips clone size in some rows; elsewhere it reads once, few, many or a size class.

v_gene: TRBV7-6; d_gene: TRBD2; abundance: NA; j_gene: TRBJ2-3; CDR3nt: TGTGCCAGCAGCTTAGTCCCGTTACGGACTAGCGGGGGACAAGATACGCAGTATTTT; CDR3aa: CASSLVPLRTSGGQDTQYF
v_gene: TRBV5-1; d_gene: NA; abundance: NA; j_gene: TRBJ2-1; CDR3nt: TGCGCCAGCAGCTTTAGCGAGACCCCCTACAATGAGCAGTTCTTC; CDR3aa: CASSFSETPYNEQFF
v_gene: TRBV9; d_gene: NA; abundance: NA; j_gene: TRBJ2-5; CDR3nt: TGTGCCAGCAGCCCCCTCGTGGGGACCCAGTACTTC; CDR3aa: CASSPLVGTQYF
v_gene: TRBV7-2; d_gene: NA; abundance: once; j_gene: TRBJ2-5; CDR3nt: TGTGCCAGCAGCTGGTGGCAAGAGACCCAGTACTTC; CDR3aa: CASSWWQETQYF
v_gene: TRBV5-1; d_gene: NA; abundance: NA; j_gene: TRBJ1-1; CDR3nt: TGCGCCAGCCGATCTTCGGGAGGGAACACTGAAGCTTTCTTT; CDR3aa: CASRSSGGNTEAFF
v_gene: TRBV30; d_gene: TRBD1; abundance: NA; j_gene: TRBJ1-5; CDR3nt: TGTGCCTGGGGGGACAGGACCAATCAGCCCCAGCATTTT; CDR3aa: CAWGDRTNQPQHF
v_gene: TRBV9; d_gene: NA; abundance: NA; j_gene: TRBJ2-1; CDR3nt: TGTGCCAGCAGTCCTCATTCAGCGTTCTTC; CDR3aa: CASSPHSAFF
v_gene: TRBV19; d_gene: NA; abundance: NA; j_gene: TRBJ1-1; CDR3nt: TGTGCCAGTAGTATAGGGCGGACAGAAGCGGCTTTCTTT; CDR3aa: CASSIGRTEAAFF
v_gene: TRBV10-3; d_gene: NA; abundance: NA; j_gene: TRBJ1-1; CDR3nt: TGTGCCATCAGTGAGGCGACAGCCACTGAAGCTTTCTTT; CDR3aa: CAISEATATEAFF
v_gene: TRBV29-1; d_gene: NA; abundance: NA; j_gene: TRBJ1-1; CDR3nt: TGCAGCGTTGATAGGGTTCCTGAAGCTTTCTTT; CDR3aa: CSVDRVPEAFF
v_gene: TRBV11-2; d_gene: NA; abundance: NA; j_gene: TRBJ1-2; CDR3nt: TGTGCCAGCAGCTCGATGACAGCTAACTATGGCTACACCTTC; CDR3aa: CASSSMTANYGYTF
v_gene: TRBV6-1; d_gene: TRBD1; abundance: NA; j_gene: TRBJ1-1; CDR3nt: TGTGCCAGCAGTGATGGGACAGGGGGCGTGACTGAAGCTTTCTTT; CDR3aa: CASSDGTGGVTEAFF
v_gene: TRBV10-2; d_gene: TRBD2; abundance: once; j_gene: TRBJ2-5; CDR3nt: TGCGCCAGCAGTGTCGGGGGGGAGACCCAGTACTTC; CDR3aa: CASSVGGETQYF
v_gene: TRBV19; d_gene: NA; abundance: NA; j_gene: TRBJ1-1; CDR3nt: TGTGCCAGTAGTACCCGAAGGGCTGAAGCTTTCTTT; CDR3aa: CASSTRRAEAFF
v_gene: TRBV28; d_gene: NA; abundance: NA; j_gene: TRBJ2-1; CDR3nt: TGTGCCAGCAGTTCAATTAGACAGTACAATGAGCAGTTCTTC; CDR3aa: CASSSIRQYNEQFF
v_gene: TRBV28; d_gene: NA; abundance: NA; j_gene: TRBJ2-1; CDR3nt: TGTGCCAGCAGGCCCCAGAAACCAAATGAGCAGTTCTTC; CDR3aa: CASRPQKPNEQFF
v_gene: TRBV6-1; d_gene: TRBD1; abundance: NA; j_gene: TRBJ2-1; CDR3nt: TGTGCCAGCCCCAGTGGGACAGGAAACAATGAGCAGTTCTTC; CDR3aa: CASPSGTGNNEQFF
v_gene: TRBV6-1; d_gene: TRBD2; abundance: NA; j_gene: TRBJ2-7; CDR3nt: TGTGCCAGCAGTCGGGGACTAGCAGCCTACGAGCAGTACTTC; CDR3aa: CASSRGLAAYEQYF
v_gene: TRBV28; d_gene: TRBD2; abundance: once; j_gene: TRBJ2-3; CDR3nt: TGTGCATGGGCGGCTAGCGGGGCCTCAGATACGCAGTATTTT; CDR3aa: CAWAASGASDTQYF
v_gene: TRBV18; d_gene: TRBD2; abundance: NA; j_gene: TRBJ2-7; CDR3nt: TGTGCCAGCTCACCAGCTCTGGGGGGGTACGGCGAGCAGTACTTC; CDR3aa: CASSPALGGYGEQYF
v_gene: TRBV6-5; d_gene: NA; abundance: NA; j_gene: TRBJ1-5; CDR3nt: TGTGCCAGCAGGGATCCCCCTCAGCCCCAGCATTTT; CDR3aa: CASRDPPQPQHF
v_gene: TRBV27; d_gene: NA; abundance: NA; j_gene: TRBJ2-7; CDR3nt: TGTGCCAGCACCCACTCCACCTGGGTTCGGTCCTGTTACGAGCAGTACTTC; CDR3aa: CASTHSTWVRSCYEQYF
v_gene: TRBV7-9; d_gene: NA; abundance: few; j_gene: TRBJ2-2; CDR3nt: TGTGCCAGCAGCTTAGCACGGGGGAACACCGGGGAGCTGTTTTTT; CDR3aa: CASSLARGNTGELFF
v_gene: TRBV6-5; d_gene: NA; abundance: NA; j_gene: TRBJ2-3; CDR3nt: TGTGCCAGCAGTTTAGGGGTGAAACCAGATACGCAGTATTTT; CDR3aa: CASSLGVKPDTQYF
v_gene: TRBV7-9; d_gene: NA; abundance: NA; j_gene: TRBJ2-2; CDR3nt: TGTGCCAGCAGCTCCCGGACAGTCGCGAACACCGGGGAGCTGTTTTTT; CDR3aa: CASSSRTVANTGELFF
v_gene: TRBV28; d_gene: NA; abundance: NA; j_gene: TRBJ1-2; CDR3nt: TGTGCCAGCAGTTTATTCGCGGGAATTAACTATGGCTACACCTTC; CDR3aa: CASSLFAGINYGYTF
v_gene: TRBV5-1; d_gene: TRBD2; abundance: NA; j_gene: TRBJ2-1; CDR3nt: TGCGCCAGCAGCTATCTAGCGGGAGAGCAGTTCTTC; CDR3aa: CASSYLAGEQFF
v_gene: TRBV18; d_gene: TRBD1; abundance: few; j_gene: TRBJ2-1; CDR3nt: TGTGCCAGCTTGGAGGGACAGGGCAACAATGAGCAGTTCTTC; CDR3aa: CASLEGQGNNEQFF
v_gene: TRBV6-1; d_gene: TRBD1; abundance: few; j_gene: TRBJ1-1; CDR3nt: TGTGCCAGCAGTGCAACCGGGACAGCGCTACCGAGGGCTTTCTTT; CDR3aa: CASSATGTALPRAFF
v_gene: TRBV5-1; d_gene: NA; abundance: NA; j_gene: TRBJ2-2; CDR3nt: TGCGCCAGCAGCCACGGGACGTTAGCGAACACCGGGGAGCTGTTTTTT; CDR3aa: CASSHGTLANTGELFF
v_gene: TRBV27; d_gene: TRBD1; abundance: NA; j_gene: TRBJ1-2; CDR3nt: TGTGCCAGCAGCCGCCCAGGGGGTGGCTACACCTTC; CDR3aa: CASSRPGGGYTF